This is a list of T cell receptor beta chains from one sample in a study of shared clonotypes between healthy human individuals. Here immunoSEQ multiplex PCR was the method, and the copy in TCRdb shows in-frame clones only, minus some. Altogether some 1,100,000 clones are present, roughly 74% being singletons, with the ten largest covering about 0.52%. The sequenced sample consisted of memory CD4+ T cells from PBMCs. These receptors all stem from a man younger than 30 in good health. Some clones in this sample may be carry-over from other donors' samples. Each CDR3 is given with its conserved first and last residue. A D gene is named only where the DNA matches it firmly. The size entry is marked missing in some rows and otherwise reads once, few, many or a size class.

TRBD1 TRBJ2-7 TRBV5-1 . TGCGCCAGCAGCTCCCTAGGGACAGGTAGACTAGTTGGGTACGAGCAGTACTTC CASSSLGTGRLVGYEQYF
. TRBJ1-5 TRBV6-4 . TGTGCCAGCAGTGCCGGCGGGGGCACTCAGCCCCAGCATTTT CASSAGGGTQPQHF
. TRBJ2-1 TRBV11-2 . TGTGCCAGCAGCTTAGGAGGTGGGCCCTACAATGAGCAGTTCTTC CASSLGGGPYNEQFF
. TRBJ2-7 TRBV28 once TGTGCCAGCTCTCGGGCGGACGGACCCTCCTACGAGCAGTACTTC CASSRADGPSYEQYF
. TRBJ2-2 TRBV30 . TGTGCCTGGAAGGGACAAACGAACACCGGGGAGCTGTTTTTT CAWKGQTNTGELFF
. TRBJ1-1 TRBV18 . TGTGCCAGCTCCCCCTGGGGGGAAGGGACTGAAGCTTTCTTT CASSPWGEGTEAFF
. TRBJ1-4 TRBV5-4 . TGTGCCAGCAGCTTGGACCGGGTTGGCGGGTCTAGTGAAAAACTGTTTTTT CASSLDRVGGSSEKLFF
. TRBJ2-7 TRBV12-1 . TGTGCCAGCATCCCGAGAGCGTGGGTGGGACAGGCAATTAAACGAACCTACGAGCAGTACTTC CASIPRAWVGQAIKRTYEQYF
. TRBJ2-2 TRBV5-1 many TGCGCCAGCAGCGAAGGACAGCTCTTTAACACCGGGGAGCTGTTTTTT CASSEGQLFNTGELFF
TRBD1 TRBJ1-5 TRBV4-3 . TGCGCCAGCAGCCAAGAGGTCGACAGGGGCAATCAGCCCCAGCATTTT CASSQEVDRGNQPQHF
. TRBJ1-5 TRBV10-1 . TGCGCCAGCAGTGCTGGTAGCAATCAGCCCCAGCATTTT CASSAGSNQPQHF
TRBD1 TRBJ1-5 TRBV28 . TGTGCCAGCAGTGAGACAGGGGAGAGCCAGCCCCAGCATTTT CASSETGESQPQHF
. TRBJ2-3 TRBV7-9 . TGTGCCAGCAGCCGAGACGGGGCCAGGGGTTCGGTAGATACGCAGTATTTT CASSRDGARGSVDTQYF
. TRBJ1-3 TRBV5-1 . TGCGCCAGCAGCTTAGACGGATTCTCTGGAAACACCATATATTTT CASSLDGFSGNTIYF
TRBD2 TRBJ2-2 TRBV4-1 . TGCGCCAGCAGCCAAGGTACTAGCGCCTCGATGAGGAACACCGGGGAGCTGTTTTTT CASSQGTSASMRNTGELFF
. TRBJ2-7 TRBV6-1 . TGTGCCAGCAACCGACAGGCAACCTACGAGCAGTACTTC CASNRQATYEQYF
. TRBJ2-7 TRBV7-9 . TGTGCCAGCAGCACTAGTCGATCCCTTTGGCAGTACTTC CASSTSRSLWQYF
TRBD1 TRBJ2-1 TRBV7-8 . TGTGCCAGCAGCTCAGTTACAGGGGCCCGCTACAATGAGCAGTTCTTC CASSSVTGARYNEQFF
. TRBJ2-7 TRBV5-1 . TGCGCCAGCAGCTTGGCTGCAGGGGTGGACGAGCAGTACTTC CASSLAAGVDEQYF
TRBD2 TRBJ2-3 TRBV27 . TGTGCCAGCAGTTTAATGGGACTAGCAGCTAGCACAGATACGCAGTATTTT CASSLMGLAASTDTQYF
. TRBJ1-1 TRBV5-1 . TGCGCCAGCAGCTTGGTGTTCGGAACTGAAGCTTTCTTT CASSLVFGTEAFF
. TRBJ2-1 TRBV7-3 few TGTGCCAGCAGCTTAGGGTCACGATACAATGAGCAGTTCTTC CASSLGSRYNEQFF